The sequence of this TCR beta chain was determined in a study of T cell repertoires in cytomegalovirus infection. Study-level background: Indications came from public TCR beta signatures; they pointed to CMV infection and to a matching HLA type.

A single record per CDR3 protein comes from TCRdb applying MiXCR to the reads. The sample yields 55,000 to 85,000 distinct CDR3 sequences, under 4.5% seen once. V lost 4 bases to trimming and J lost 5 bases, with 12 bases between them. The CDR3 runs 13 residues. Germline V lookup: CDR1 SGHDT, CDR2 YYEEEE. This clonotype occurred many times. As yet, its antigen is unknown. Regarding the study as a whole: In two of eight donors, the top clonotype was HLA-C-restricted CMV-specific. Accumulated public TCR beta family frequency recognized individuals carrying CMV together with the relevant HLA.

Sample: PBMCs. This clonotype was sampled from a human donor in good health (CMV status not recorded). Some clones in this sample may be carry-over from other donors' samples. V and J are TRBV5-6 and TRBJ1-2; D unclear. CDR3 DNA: TGTGCCAGCAGCATTACGGTCGATTATGGCTACACCTTC. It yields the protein CASSITVDYGYTF.